The TCR beta chain under discussion was sequenced for a study of CD8 T cells in Susac syndrome. Germline V gene lookup returns CDR1 MGHRA and CDR2 YSYEKL. Trimming took 6 bases from V and 5 from J; bases not matched to a gene: 5. This CDR3 comprises 13 residues. Reverse transcription of roughly 0.45 to 1 ug RNA used random hexamers. An immunoSEQ multiplex PCR amplified TCR beta CDR3 over 54 Vbeta and 13 Jbeta. TCRdb re-called the immunoSEQ multiplex PCR reads through MiXCR, storing one row per CDR3 protein. Found here are 160,000 or so distinct CDR3 sequences, around 93% of them singletons; the top ten hold more than 0.13%.

This sequence joins TRBV4-1 and TRBJ2-5; TRBD1 matches at 8 bases. The sample consisted of CD4+ T cells from PBMCs. The clonotype comes from a human donor in good health. The CDR3 loop is CASRRTGTETQYF. CDR3 DNA sequence: TGCGCCAGCAGGCGGACAGGGACGGAGACCCAGTACTTC.